This TCR beta chain stems from a study of T cells in localized non-small cell lung cancer. Whole-study findings and limits: It was uninvolved adjacent lung that showed the highest T cell clonality, exceeding tumor.

Regarding this clone: The target antigen is unknown.

TCRdb's copy holds only in-frame clones and misses some; the assay was immunoSEQ multiplex PCR. The data hold 75,000 to 90,000 clones, with approximately 84% observed a single time. The CDR3 covers 12 residues. Germline-derived CDR1 and CDR2 are SGHTA and FQGTGA. The V end was cut by 5 bases, the J end by 12 bases, with 11 bases between. The V call is TRBV7-3, the J call TRBJ2-6; D unclear. The sample here was peripheral blood, taken before any cancer treatment. The source of this sequence is a man aged 35-69 years with stage I lung adenocarcinoma. CDR3 coding DNA: TGTGCCAGCAGCGTTGGACGCGGCGTCCTGACTTTC. It is translated as CASSVGRGVLTF.